This entry concerns a single T cell receptor (beta chain). V lost 2 bases to trimming and J lost 3 bases; unmatched junction nucleotides: 8. The CDR3 totals 16 residues. Germline CDR1 reads MGHRA; CDR2 reads YSYEKL. This entry comes from a study of blood T cell repertoires in COVID-19. For the study at large: Material from acute and convalescent COVID-19 was sourced from the United States, Italy and Spain. PBMCs, B-cell-depleted T cells, or T cells were the source of the cDNA or gDNA that made up the material.

Per the original data handling: Researchers report that nucleated cell counts were estimated from reference gene primer amplification. The data were produced by immunoSEQ multiplex PCR, yet TCRdb's version contains in-frame clones alone and is incomplete. The DNA gave D and trimming, while V, J and clone size come from that table. The repertoire holds some 230,000 clones, approximately 90% seen once, with approximately 10% in the top ten. Recruited during active infection, patients (from Seattle) were subsequently followed longitudinally. This sequence originates from a woman aged 50 to 60 with COVID-19, enrolled during active disease. Sequences were obtained from peripheral blood. This chain connects TRBV4-1 to TRBJ2-7; 9 bases line up with TRBD2. The CDR3 DNA reads TGCGCCAGCAGCCAACTACCGGAGCGGGGGGACTACGAGCAGTACTTC. It translates to CASSQLPERGDYEQYF.